Each of the 4 T cell receptor beta chains below was sequenced from the same sample in a study of blood T cell repertoires in COVID-19. Some clones are missing from TCRdb's copy, which holds only in-frame ones; the method was immunoSEQ multiplex PCR. The profile covers hundreds of thousands of clones, with 90% appearing a single time and around 2.7% taken by the ten largest. The specimen was PBMCs or T cells enriched from blood (not recorded which). Every receptor here comes from a man aged 55 to 70 who had recovered from COVID-19.

The sample holds a few counts of this clone. Distinct nucleotide sequences in the sample also encode this CDR3. The J gene is TRBJ2-3, the V gene TRBV18; a possible D gene is TRBD1 (5 bases). This CDR3 is 15 amino acids long. Germline values: CDR1 KGHSH, CDR2 LQKENI. V shed 1 base and J shed 0 bases, with 8 bases lying between them. CDR3 loop: CASSPLAGSTDTQYF. The CDR3 nucleotides are TGTGCCAGCTCACCACTGGCAGGGAGCACAGATACGCAGTATTTT.

CDR3: CASSLGTSSYNEQFF. As DNA, the CDR3 is TGTGCCAGCAGCTTAGGCACGAGCTCCTACAATGAGCAGTTCTTC. This chain links TRBV11-3 with TRBJ2-1, with D uncertain. The germline gives CDR1 SGHNT, CDR2 YENEEA. This CDR3 contains 15 residues. V lost 1 base and J lost 0, with 7 bases in between. Using reference TRBV11-3 and TRBJ2-1 for the parts outside the CDR3, the full variable domain is EAGVVQSPRYKIIEKKQPVAFWCNPISGHNTLYWYLQNLGQGPELLIRYENEEAVDDSQLPKDRFSAERLKGVDSTLKIQPAELGDSAVYLCASSLGTSSYNEQFFGPGTRLTVL.

This clone has a handful of counts. The chain recombines TRBV7-9 with TRBJ1-1, with D tentatively TRBD1 (6 bases). From germline, CDR1 is SEHNR and CDR2 FQNEAQ (reference sequence). Trimming left V 2 bases short and J 9 bases short, with 22 bases between. This CDR3 is built from 16 residues. For the CDR3, the DNA is TGTGCCAGCAGCTTACCGTCGGGGGGCCAAAGATACCAAGCTTTCTTT. It encodes CASSLPSGGQRYQAFF.

The CDR3 here is CASSYSSSGTTTAYF. The CDR3 DNA is TGTGCCAGCAGTTACTCATCTAGCGGGACCACTACTGCGTACTTC. The V gene is TRBV6-2 or TRBV6-3, the J gene TRBJ2-7; 9 bases are a match to TRBD2. J lost 12 bases, V lost 0 bases, and 12 bases had no gene match. This CDR3 has 15 amino acids. The germline V gene encodes CDR1 MNHEY and CDR2 SVGEGT.